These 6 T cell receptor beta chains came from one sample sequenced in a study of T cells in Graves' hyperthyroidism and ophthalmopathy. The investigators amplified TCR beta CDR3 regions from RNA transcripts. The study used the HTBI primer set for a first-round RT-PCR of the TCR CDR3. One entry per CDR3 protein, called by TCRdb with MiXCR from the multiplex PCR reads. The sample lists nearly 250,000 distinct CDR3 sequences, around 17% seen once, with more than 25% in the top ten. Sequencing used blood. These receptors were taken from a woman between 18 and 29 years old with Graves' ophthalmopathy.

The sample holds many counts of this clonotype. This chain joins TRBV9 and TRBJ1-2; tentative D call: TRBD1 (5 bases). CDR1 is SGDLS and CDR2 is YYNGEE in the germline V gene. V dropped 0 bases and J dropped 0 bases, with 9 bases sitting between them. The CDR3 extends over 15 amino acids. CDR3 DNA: TGTGCCAGCAGCGTAGGAGGGACTTCTAACTATGGCTACACCTTC. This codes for CASSVGGTSNYGYTF.

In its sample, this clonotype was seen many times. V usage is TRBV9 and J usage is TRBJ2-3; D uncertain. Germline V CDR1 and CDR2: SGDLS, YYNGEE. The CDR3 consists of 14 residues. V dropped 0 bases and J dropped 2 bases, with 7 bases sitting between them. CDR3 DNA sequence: TGTGCCAGCAGCGTAGATGGAGTCACAGATACGCAGTATTTT. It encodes CASSVDGVTDTQYF.

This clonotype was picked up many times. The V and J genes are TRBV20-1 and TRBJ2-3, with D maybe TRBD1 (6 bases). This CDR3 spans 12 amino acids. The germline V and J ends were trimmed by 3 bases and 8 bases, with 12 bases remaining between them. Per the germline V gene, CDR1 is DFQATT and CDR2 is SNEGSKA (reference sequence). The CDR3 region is CSASRQDITQYF. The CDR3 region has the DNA TGCAGTGCTAGCAGACAGGACATTACGCAGTATTTT.

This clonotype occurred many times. The CDR3 DNA reads as TGTGCCAGCAGTTCCCTCCTGGAGACTAGCGGGGGATTTGAGCAGTTCTTC. Encoded protein: CASSSLLETSGGFEQFF. This sequence joins TRBV28 and TRBJ2-1, with 12 nucleotides matching TRBD2. Germline V gives CDR1 MDHEN, CDR2 SYDVKM. This CDR3 region has 17 residues. V lost 4 bases and J lost 9; bases outside the gene matches: 13. Full variable domain (rest looked up from reference TRBV28 and TRBJ2-1): DVKVTQSSRYLVKRTGEKVFLECVQDMDHENMFWYRQDPGLGLRLIYFSYDVKMKEKGDIPEGYSVSREKKERFSLILESASTNQTSMYLCASSSLLETSGGFEQFFGPGTRLTVL.

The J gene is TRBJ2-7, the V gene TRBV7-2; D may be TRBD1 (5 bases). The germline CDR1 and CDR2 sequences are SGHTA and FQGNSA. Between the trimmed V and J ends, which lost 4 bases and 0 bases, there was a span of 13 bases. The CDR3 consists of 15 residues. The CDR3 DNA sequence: TGTGCCAGCAGCTCGCCGACAGTTCCCTCCTACGAGCAGTACTTC. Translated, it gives CASSSPTVPSYEQYF.

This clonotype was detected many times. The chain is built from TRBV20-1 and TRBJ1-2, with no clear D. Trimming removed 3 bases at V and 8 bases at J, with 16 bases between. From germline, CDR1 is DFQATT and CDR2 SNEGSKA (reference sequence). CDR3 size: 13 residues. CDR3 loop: CSASPHQGDGYTF. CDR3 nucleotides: TGCAGTGCTAGTCCACACCAAGGAGACGGCTACACCTTC.